This TCR beta chain was sequenced in a study of blood T cell repertoires in COVID-19. Study background: Samples came from the United States, Italy and Spain, spanning acute and convalescent COVID-19. T cells, B-cell-depleted T cells, or PBMCs provided the cDNA or gDNA that served as material.

The CDR3 totals 15 residues. J lost 4 bases, V lost 1 base, and 5 bases had no gene match. Germline V gene sequence: CDR1 MGHRA, CDR2 YSYEKL. Per the study methods: Researchers report that nucleated cell counts were estimated from reference gene primer amplification. Profiling relied on immunoSEQ multiplex PCR, and the TCRdb table lists in-frame clones only, not all of them. Clone size and the V and J calls come from that table; the DNA yielded D and trimming. The sample records some 69,000 clones, approximately 88% being singletons. The sequenced material came from peripheral blood. V and J are TRBV4-1 and TRBJ2-7; 9 nucleotides match TRBD2. The TCR originated in a man at least 80 years old with active or convalescent COVID-19. DNA of the CDR3: TGCGCCAGCAGCCAAGTAGGACTAGCGTCATACGAGCAGTACTTC. Translation: CASSQVGLASYEQYF.